The entry below describes one T cell receptor (beta chain). The V segment lost 2 bases and the J segment 3 bases; nucleotides outside the gene matches: 7. Per germline, CDR1 SGHRS and CDR2 YFSETQ. The CDR3 spans 16 residues. The sample originates from a study of blood T cell repertoires in COVID-19. Methods used by the authors: Reference gene primer amplification yielded estimated nucleated cell counts. Clones were sequenced by immunoSEQ multiplex PCR, and TCRdb holds only the in-frame ones, with some missing. V, J and clone size are taken as reported in that table, and D and trimming were inferred from the DNA itself. The table has about 210,000 clones, 82% seen once.

The receptor was isolated from a woman aged 55 to 70 with COVID-19, enrolled during active disease. Specimen: peripheral blood. The rearrangement uses TRBV5-1 and TRBJ1-3; TRBD1 matches 8 bases. CDR3 in amino acids: CASSFRPTGDGNTIYF. The CDR3 bases are TGCGCCAGCAGCTTCCGCCCGACAGGGGATGGAAACACCATATATTTT.